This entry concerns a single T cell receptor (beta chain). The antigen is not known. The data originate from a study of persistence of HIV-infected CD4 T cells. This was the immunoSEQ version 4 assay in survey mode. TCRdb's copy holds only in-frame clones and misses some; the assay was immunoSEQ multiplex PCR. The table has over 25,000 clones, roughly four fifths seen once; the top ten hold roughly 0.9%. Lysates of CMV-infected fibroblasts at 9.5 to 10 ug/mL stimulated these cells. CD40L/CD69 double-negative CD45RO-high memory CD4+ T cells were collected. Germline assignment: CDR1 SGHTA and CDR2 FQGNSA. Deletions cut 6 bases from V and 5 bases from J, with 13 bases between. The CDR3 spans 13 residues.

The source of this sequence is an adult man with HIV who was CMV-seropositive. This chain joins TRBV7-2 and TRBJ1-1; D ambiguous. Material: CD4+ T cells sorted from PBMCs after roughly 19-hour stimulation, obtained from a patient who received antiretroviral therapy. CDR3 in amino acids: CASRGLGTTEAFF. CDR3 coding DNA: TGTGCCAGCAGGGGTTTGGGTACAACTGAAGCTTTCTTT.